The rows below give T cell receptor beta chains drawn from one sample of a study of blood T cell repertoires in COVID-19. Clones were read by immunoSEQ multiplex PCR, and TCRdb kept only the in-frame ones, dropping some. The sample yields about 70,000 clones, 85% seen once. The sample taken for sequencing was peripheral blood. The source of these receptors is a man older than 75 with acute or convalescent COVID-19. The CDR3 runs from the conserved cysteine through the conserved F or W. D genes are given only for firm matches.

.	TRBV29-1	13	CSVLTGSNQPQHF
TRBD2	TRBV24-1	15	CATSTPSGRYNEQFF
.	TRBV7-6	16	CASSLEASGRGNEQFF
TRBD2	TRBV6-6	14	CASTPGGGVYEQYF
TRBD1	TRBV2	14	CASRRVQGGTEAFF
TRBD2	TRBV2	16	CARGDGLAGVRETQYF
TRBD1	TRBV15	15	CASKGRQGASTEAFF
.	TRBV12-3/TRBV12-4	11	CASRLTDTQYF
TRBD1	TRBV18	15	CASSLTRGQGTEAFF
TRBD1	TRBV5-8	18	CASPRRWLMDRGTDTQYF
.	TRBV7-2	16	CASSGGRAGRGETQYF
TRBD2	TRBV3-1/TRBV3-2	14	CASLKRESTGELFF
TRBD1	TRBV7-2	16	CASSAALTGALLALHF
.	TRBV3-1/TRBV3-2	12	CASSQQGTEQYF
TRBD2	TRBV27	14	CASRELAGAYEQYF
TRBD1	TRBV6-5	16	CASSYSNAGGLGEQYF
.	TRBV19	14	CASSIQGSSQPQHF
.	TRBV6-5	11	CASSSLYGYTF
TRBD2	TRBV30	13	CAWSVLAAREQYF
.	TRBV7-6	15	CASSVGQSGNQPQHF
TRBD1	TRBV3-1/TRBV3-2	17	CASSQANLQGRNQPQHF
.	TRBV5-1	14	CASSLAGVGNTIYF
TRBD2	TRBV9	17	CASSGSTSGRAWDEQFF
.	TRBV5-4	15	CASSLVRFHNQPQHF
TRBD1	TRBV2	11	CASSPDRVPTF
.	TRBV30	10	CAWQTYTQYF
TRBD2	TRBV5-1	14	CASSSPRGGYEQYF
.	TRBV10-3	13	CAISERQDGEQYF
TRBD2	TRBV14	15	CASSLGTSGSYEQYF
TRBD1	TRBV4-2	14	CASTHQGDPAGYTF
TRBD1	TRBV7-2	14	CASSLRTGGQPQHF
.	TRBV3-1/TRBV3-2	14	CASSFSGTQETQYF
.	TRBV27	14	CASNRGGANTEAFF
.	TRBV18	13	CASSPRSPPEQYF
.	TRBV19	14	CASSTLTGNYGYTF
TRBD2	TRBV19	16	CASSRVRTSSGGEQYF
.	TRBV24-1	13	CATSDSNRGRAFF
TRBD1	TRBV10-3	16	CAISRGTGSVADTQYF
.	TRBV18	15	CASSPREGRNYGYTF
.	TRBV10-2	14	CASSGGATNEKLFF
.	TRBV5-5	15	CASSLGSTANTEAFF
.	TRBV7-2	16	CASSLALRLGTDTQYF
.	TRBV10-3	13	CAIRDAGTDTQYF
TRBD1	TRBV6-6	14	CASSRDSISWTQYF
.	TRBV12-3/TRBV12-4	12	CASKSNSEKLFF
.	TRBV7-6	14	CASSDPQGQETQYF
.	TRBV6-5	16	CASSYGGAGINYGYTF
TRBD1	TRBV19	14	CASSRQGRDTEAFF
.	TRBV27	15	CASSSSGGRINEQFF